One and the same sample provided the 17 T cell receptor beta chains below, sequenced in a study of blood T cell repertoires in COVID-19 (dated by TCRdb to the early 2020s). Library prep was done by the immunoSEQ multiplex PCR assay. TCRdb limited this immuneACCESS table to in-frame rearrangements with V and J called. A share of clones is missing; checked studies link under half to unresolved V genes, and the rest is unexplained. Recorded for this sample are about 300,000 clones; roughly 86% of them occurred a single time. The ten most abundant clones make up approximately 1.5% of the sample. Input material: peripheral blood. The receptors stem from a woman aged 45-60 years with acute or convalescent COVID-19.

This clone was observed a few times. This rearrangement joins TRBV11-2 to TRBJ2-7; weak D call: TRBD1 (5 bases). With 9 bases removed from V and 2 bases from J, the gap between germline ends came to 20 bases. Germline CDR1 SGHAT, CDR2 FQNNGV. The length of the CDR3 is 15 residues. The CDR3 DNA follows: TGTGCCAGTTCCTTGGGGCTAGAAGGTACCTACGAGCAGTACTTC. This codes for CASSLGLEGTYEQYF.

The chain is built from TRBV29-1 and TRBJ1-1, with D unclear. The CDR3 contains 13 residues. CDR1 and CDR2 from the germline V gene are SQVTM and ANQGSEA. The V end lost 5 bases, the J end lost 0 bases, and 10 bases lay between the germline ends. The CDR3 nucleotides read TGCAGCGTTCGGCCCAGGCTGAACACTGAAGCTTTCTTT. Protein: CSVRPRLNTEAFF.

This clone was seen a few times. The rearrangement joins TRBV28 to TRBJ1-1; tentative D call: TRBD1 (6 bases). CDR3 size: 13 residues. CDR1 and CDR2 (germline): MDHEN, SYDVKM. V was trimmed by 10 bases and J by 0 bases, leaving 12 bases between them. CDR3 sequence (DNA): TGTGCCAACGCCGGGACAATGAACACTGAAGCTTTCTTT. Translated, it gives CANAGTMNTEAFF.

This clone was seen only once. The V call is TRBV28, the J call TRBJ1-2; TRBD1 aligns across 7 bases. Germline-derived CDR1 and CDR2 are MDHEN and SYDVKM. V shed 7 bases and J 5 bases; nucleotides not matched to a gene: 19. The CDR3 spans 17 residues. CDR3 nucleotides: TGTGCCAGCAACCCAACCGGTGGTAAGGGGGCGCGGTATGGCTACACCTTC. This translates into CASNPTGGKGARYGYTF.

This clone has only one observation. V usage is TRBV11-3 and J usage is TRBJ2-1, with TRBD2 as a possible D gene (7 bases). V was clipped by 5 bases and J by 4 bases, with 21 bases between them. The CDR3 runs to 17 residues. CDR1 is SGHNT and CDR2 is YENEEA in the germline V gene. CDR3 protein: CASSQKRDTDPYNEQFF. The CDR3 bases are TGTGCCAGCAGCCAAAAGCGGGACACCGACCCATACAATGAGCAGTTCTTC.

This clone was found a few times. The chain uses TRBV2 and TRBJ1-1, with D unclear. CDR1 is SNHLY, CDR2 FYNNEI, per germline. The CDR3 runs 13 residues. Trimming removed 10 bases at V and 0 bases at J, with 12 bases between. CDR3 DNA: TGTGCCAACCAAGCGGACGTGAACACTGAAGCTTTCTTT. Protein: CANQADVNTEAFF.

The genes are TRBV4-3 and TRBJ2-7; TRBD2 aligns across 12 bases. The V gene's germline CDR1 is LGHNA and CDR2 YSLEER. The CDR3 has 19 amino acids. With V trimmed by 0 bases and J by 7 bases, 16 bases remained unmatched. The CDR3 nucleotides read TGCGCCAGCAGCCAAGACTTGACTAGCGGGAGTTCCCCGTCTGGAGAGCAGTACTTC. Translation gives CASSQDLTSGSSPSGEQYF.

There are a few counts of this clone. The chain is built from TRBV5-1 and TRBJ2-2, with D perhaps matching TRBD1 (5 bases). The V gene's germline CDR1 is SGHRS and CDR2 YFSETQ. The CDR3 spans 13 residues. V was pared by 0 bases and J by 8 bases, with 8 bases between. CDR3 in amino acids: CASSLGQSGELFF. The CDR3 DNA sequence: TGCGCCAGCAGCTTGGGACAGTCTGGGGAGCTGTTTTTT.

The chain's CDR3 is CASSLAEGGIDTQYF. CDR3 nucleotides: TGTGCCAGCAGTTTAGCGGAGGGGGGGATAGATACGCAGTATTTT. This chain links TRBV27 with TRBJ2-3; TRBD2 might be the D (7 bases). CDR3 length: 15 residues. Germline V CDR1 and CDR2: MNHEY, SMNVEV (reference sequence). Deletions cut 2 bases from V and 5 bases from J, with 14 bases between.

The DNA of the CDR3 is TGTGCCAGCAGCCCAGTGGGGGGGGAATGGCCCCAGCATTTT. This translates into CASSPVGGEWPQHF. The chain couples TRBV9 to TRBJ1-5; tentative D call: TRBD1 (5 bases). Trimming took off 4 bases at V and 9 bases at J, with 17 bases between the two ends. The CDR3 is 14 amino acids. Germline CDR1 reads SGDLS; CDR2 reads YYNGEE.

This clone was observed a single time. The chain combines TRBV5-1 with TRBJ1-2; D is unclear. The V end lost 0 bases, the J end lost 3 bases, and 6 bases lay between the germline ends. The CDR3 has 13 amino acids. Germline assignment: CDR1 SGHRS and CDR2 YFSETQ. CDR3 nucleotide sequence: TGCGCCAGCAGCTTGGCAGAATACTATGGCTACACCTTC. Translation: CASSLAEYYGYTF.

The chain employs TRBV5-1 and TRBJ2-6, with 13 bases fitting TRBD2. The germline V gene encodes CDR1 SGHRS and CDR2 YFSETQ. The V and J ends lost 4 bases and 0 bases, in that order; junction bases with no gene match: 10. The CDR3 is 20 amino acids. CDR3 in DNA: TGCGCCAGCAGCGTGAGAACTAGCGGGAGGGCCACCTCTGGGGCCAACGTCCTGACTTTC. This sequence encodes CASSVRTSGRATSGANVLTF.

This rearrangement joins TRBV12-3 or TRBV12-4 to TRBJ1-2; D gene ambiguous. The CDR3 covers 11 residues. V shed 6 bases and J shed 1 base, with 3 bases lying between them. The CDR3 sequence is CASRSNYGYTF. For the CDR3, the DNA is TGTGCCAGCAGGAGTAACTATGGCTACACCTTC.

The genes are TRBV27 and TRBJ2-2; TRBD2 matches at 7 bases. The CDR3 has 16 amino acids. CDR1 and CDR2 from the germline V gene are MNHEY and SMNVEV (reference sequence). Trimming at V came to 3 bases and at J to 6 bases, leaving 10 bases not matched to a gene. CDR3: CASSFWEGSVPGELFF. CDR3 DNA: TGTGCCAGCAGTTTTTGGGAGGGGTCGGTTCCCGGGGAGCTGTTTTTT.

This clone was detected only once. V and J are TRBV27 and TRBJ2-5, with a weak D call TRBD2 (5 bases). The V end lost 2 bases, the J end lost 14 bases, and 24 bases lay between the germline ends. The CDR3 is 15 amino acids. CDR1 MNHEY and CDR2 SMNVEV come from the germline V gene (reference sequence). Written as DNA, the CDR3 is TGTGCCAGCAGTTTACGGACGCCATTCCGGGAAGTAAAATACTTC. This translates into CASSLRTPFREVKYF.

The chain recombines TRBV3-1 (or the pseudogene TRBV3-2) with TRBJ1-5; D is perhaps TRBD1 (5 bases). Germline assignment: CDR1 LGHDT and CDR2 YNNKEL (reference sequence). The CDR3 totals 13 residues. Trimming stripped 2 bases from V and 5 bases from J, with 7 bases between. The CDR3 DNA is TGTGCCAGCAGCCAATGGGGCCATCAGCCCCAGCATTTT. It yields the protein CASSQWGHQPQHF.

This chain joins TRBV24-1 and TRBJ2-6, with D perhaps TRBD2 (5 bases). The CDR3 consists of 17 residues. Germline lookup yields CDR1 KGHDR and CDR2 SFDVKD. V was clipped by 5 bases and J by 0 bases, with 13 bases between them. CDR3 DNA sequence: TGTGCCACCAGTGCCGCGGGCCTTACCTCTGGGGCCAACGTCCTGACTTTC. Translating it yields CATSAAGLTSGANVLTF.